This T cell receptor beta chain was identified during a study of T-cell reconstitution after alpha-beta-depleted transplantation in children. The CDR3 is 13 residues long. Germline CDR1 is SGHDN and CDR2 is FVKESK. This clonotype has a handful of counts. Germline is not matched at one junction end, which may reflect a read error. Preparing the TCRbeta library involved the use of unique molecular identifiers. TCRdb analysed the PCR reads with MiXCR anew, one entry per CDR3 protein. The sample includes around 600,000 distinct CDR3 sequences, roughly 17% of them seen just once. Specimen: PBMCs from the stem cell graft donor, collected from the stem cell graft. The V gene is TRBV14, the J gene TRBJ1-5, with D unresolved. This sequence was found in a human donor who donated a stem cell graft to a child with acute myeloid leukemia. The CDR3 region has the DNA TGCGCCAGCAGCCAAGAAAGGGATCAGCCCCAGCATTTT. This encodes CASSQERDQPQHF.